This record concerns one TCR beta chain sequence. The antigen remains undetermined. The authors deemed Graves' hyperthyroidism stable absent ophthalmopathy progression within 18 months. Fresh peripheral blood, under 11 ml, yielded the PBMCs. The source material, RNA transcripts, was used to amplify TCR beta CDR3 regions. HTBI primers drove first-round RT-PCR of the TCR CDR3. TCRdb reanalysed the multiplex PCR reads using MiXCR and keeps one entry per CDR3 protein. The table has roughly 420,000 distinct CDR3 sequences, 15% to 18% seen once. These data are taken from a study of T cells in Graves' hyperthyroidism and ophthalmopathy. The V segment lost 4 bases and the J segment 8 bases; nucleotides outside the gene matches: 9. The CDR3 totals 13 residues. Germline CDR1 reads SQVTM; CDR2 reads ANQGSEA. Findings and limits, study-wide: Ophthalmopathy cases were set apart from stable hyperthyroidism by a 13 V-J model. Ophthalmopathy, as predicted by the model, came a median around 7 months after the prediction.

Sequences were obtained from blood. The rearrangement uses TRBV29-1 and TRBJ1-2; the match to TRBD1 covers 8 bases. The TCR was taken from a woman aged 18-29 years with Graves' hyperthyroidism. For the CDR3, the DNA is TGCAGCGTTGCCGGGCAGGGGGCAATCGGCTACACCTTC. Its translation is CSVAGQGAIGYTF.